The 2 T cell receptor beta chains in this list originate from one sample, sequenced in a study of blood T cell repertoires in COVID-19. Libraries were prepared by immunoSEQ multiplex PCR; TCRdb keeps only in-frame clonotypes and omits some of them. Among approximately 330,000 clones listed, more than 75% were seen once. The sequenced sample consisted of peripheral blood. These receptors were taken from a woman aged 45 to 65 with active or convalescent COVID-19.

The CDR3 bases are TGTGCCAGCAGCTCTAGTAGTCGGCAGCCCCAGCATTTT. Its protein is CASSSSSRQPQHF. V and J are TRBV27 and TRBJ1-5; D is ambiguous. Germline V gene lookup returns CDR1 MNHEY and CDR2 SMNVEV (reference sequence). CDR3 size: 13 residues. Trimming removed 6 bases from V and 7 bases from J, with 13 bases in between.

The chain couples TRBV6-5 to TRBJ1-5, with TRBD1 as a possible D gene (6 bases). V lost 5 bases and J lost 0, with 11 bases in between. The germline CDR1 and CDR2 sequences are MNHEY and SVGAGI. This CDR3 spans 15 amino acids. CDR3 DNA: TGTGCCAGCAGTCGGACAGTTTATAGCAATCAGCCCCAGCATTTT. Translating gives CASSRTVYSNQPQHF.